These 20 T cell receptor beta chains came from one sample sequenced in a study of blood T cell repertoires in COVID-19. Sequencing used immunoSEQ multiplex PCR; TCRdb keeps in-frame clones, though not all of them. In the table there are 190,000 or so clones, roughly 86% of which are singletons. Specimen: PBMCs or T cells enriched from blood (not recorded which). The receptors here all came from a woman aged 25-40 years who had recovered from COVID-19.

This sequence joins TRBV28 and TRBJ2-7, with 7 bases fitting TRBD1. The V gene end was trimmed by 6 bases and the J gene end by 2 bases; junction bases not matched to a gene: 4. The CDR3 has 13 residues. The germline gives CDR1 MDHEN, CDR2 SYDVKM. The CDR3 loop is CASRGTDTYEQYF. CDR3 in DNA: TGTGCCAGCAGGGGGACAGACACCTACGAGCAGTACTTC.

This clone was picked up one time. The CDR3 spells CASSDRTSGSIAHNEQFF. The CDR3 nucleotides read TGTGCCAGCAGCGATAGGACTAGCGGGAGTATAGCCCACAATGAGCAGTTCTTC. V usage is TRBV5-4 and J usage is TRBJ2-1, with 13 bases matching TRBD2. Germline CDR1 reads SGHNT; CDR2 reads YYREEE (reference sequence). J gave up 5 bases and V 4 bases, and 12 bases lay outside the gene matches. The CDR3 covers 18 residues.

The rearrangement uses TRBV28 and TRBJ1-4; 7 bases fit TRBD1. The CDR3 is 14 residues long. Germline V gene sequence: CDR1 MDHEN, CDR2 SYDVKM. The V segment lost 6 bases and the J segment 6 bases; nucleotides outside the gene matches: 7. CDR3: CASRPGGLDEKLFF. DNA for the CDR3: TGTGCCAGCAGGCCAGGGGGACTCGATGAAAAACTGTTTTTT. Looking up the rest from reference TRBV28 and TRBJ1-4 gives the full variable domain: DVKVTQSSRYLVKRTGEKVFLECVQDMDHENMFWYRQDPGLGLRLIYFSYDVKMKEKGDIPEGYSVSREKKERFSLILESASTNQTSMYLCASRPGGLDEKLFFGSGTQLSVL.

The DNA of the CDR3 is TGTGCCAGTAGTATCGGACTAGGGGTTCGGTACAATGAGCAGTTCTTC. Translation: CASSIGLGVRYNEQFF. The chain employs TRBV19 and TRBJ2-1, with 7 bases lining up with TRBD2. The CDR3 extends over 16 amino acids. Germline CDR1 and CDR2: LNHDA and SQIVND (reference sequence). J was trimmed by 4 bases and V by 3 bases; bases with no gene match: 9.

The chain combines TRBV4-2 with TRBJ2-1, with a tentative D call TRBD1 (5 bases). This CDR3 has 16 amino acids. The V gene lost 4 bases and the J gene lost 8 bases, with 21 bases spanning the gap. CDR1 and CDR2 (germline): LGHNA, YNFKEQ. CDR3 residues: CASSRRQPQGLDEQFF. In DNA, the CDR3 is TGTGCCAGCAGCCGAAGGCAACCCCAGGGTTTGGATGAGCAGTTCTTC.

The chain carries TRBV18 and TRBJ2-1; 12 bases match TRBD2. CDR1 KGHSH and CDR2 LQKENI come from the germline V gene. The CDR3 has 20 residues. J gave up 7 bases and V 6 bases, and 22 bases lay outside the gene matches. CDR3 amino acids: CASSLFGVTSGSSSVNEQFF. The CDR3 region has the DNA TGTGCCAGCTCGCTCTTCGGGGTGACTAGCGGGAGTAGTTCTGTAAATGAGCAGTTCTTC.

This clone was seen a single time. The gene calls are TRBV5-1 and TRBJ2-1, with D perhaps TRBD2 (6 bases). V was shortened by 7 bases and J by 6 bases, with 8 bases between the two germline ends. Per germline, CDR1 SGHRS and CDR2 YFSETQ. This CDR3 region has 11 residues. In nucleotides, the CDR3 is TGCGCCAGCGGGACTCTCAATGAGCAGTTCTTC. Translating gives CASGTLNEQFF.

The rearrangement links TRBV6-1 to TRBJ2-4; 12 nucleotides match TRBD1. This CDR3 is 19 amino acids long. The V gene end was trimmed by 4 bases and the J gene end by 0 bases; junction bases not matched to a gene: 10. Germline V gives CDR1 MNHNS, CDR2 SASEGT. Written as DNA, the CDR3 is TGTGCCAGCAGTGGTCCGGGACAGGGGGCTACCCTAGCCAAAAACATTCAGTACTTC. As protein: CASSGPGQGATLAKNIQYF.

The V call is TRBV27, the J call TRBJ2-7; a possible D gene is TRBD2 (6 bases). V was clipped by 5 bases and J by 4 bases, with 18 bases between them. The CDR3 has 15 amino acids. CDR1 and CDR2 (germline): MNHEY, SMNVEV (reference sequence). The CDR3 protein is CASSAQTGRFYEQYF. CDR3 DNA sequence: TGTGCCAGCAGTGCACAAACCGGGAGATTTTACGAGCAGTACTTC.

The rearrangement uses TRBV7-9 and TRBJ2-3; D is perhaps TRBD1 (5 bases). The germline gives CDR1 SEHNR, CDR2 FQNEAQ (reference sequence). V lost 5 bases and J 0 bases, leaving 9 bases between the germline ends. This CDR3 comprises 14 residues. The CDR3 coding sequence is TGTGCCAGCAGCAAGCAGGGAAGCACAGATACGCAGTATTTT. Residues: CASSKQGSTDTQYF. Together with reference TRBV7-9 and TRBJ2-3, the CDR3 gives the full variable domain: DTGVSQNPRHKITKRGQNVTFRCDPISEHNRLYWYRQTLGQGPEFLTYFQNEAQLEKSRLLSDRFSAERPKGSFSTLEIQRTEQGDSAMYLCASSKQGSTDTQYFGPGTRLTVL.

This chain uses TRBV2 with TRBJ1-1, with 9 bases identical to TRBD1. The V segment lost 6 bases and the J segment 5 bases; nucleotides outside the gene matches: 10. The CDR3 runs to 15 residues. Looked up from germline, CDR1 is SNHLY and CDR2 is FYNNEI. CDR3 sequence reads: CASRPSTGGGTEAFF. CDR3 nucleotide sequence: TGTGCCAGCAGACCCTCGACAGGGGGAGGGACTGAAGCTTTCTTT.

The chain carries TRBV6-5 and TRBJ2-7, with D possibly being TRBD2 (6 bases). V was pared by 0 bases and J by 2 bases, with 11 bases between. The CDR3 is 15 amino acids. Germline assignment: CDR1 MNHEY and CDR2 SVGAGI. CDR3 in amino acids: CASSYSIGEAYEQYF. For the CDR3, the DNA is TGTGCCAGCAGTTACTCGATAGGGGAGGCCTACGAGCAGTACTTC.

This chain joins TRBV4-1 and TRBJ1-6; D is perhaps TRBD1 (5 bases). The V gene lost 4 bases and the J gene lost 5 bases, with 12 bases spanning the gap. This CDR3 region has 15 residues. Germline V lookup: CDR1 MGHRA, CDR2 YSYEKL. The CDR3 spells CASSRSLTDNSPLHF. The CDR3 coding sequence is TGCGCCAGCAGCCGCTCCCTGACAGATAATTCACCCCTCCACTTT.

This rearrangement joins TRBV10-3 to TRBJ2-1; 8 bases are a match to TRBD1. The germline V gene has CDR1 ENHRY and CDR2 SYGVKD. With 7 bases clipped from V and 7 bases from J, the junction kept 6 bases outside the gene matches. The CDR3 consists of 13 residues. CDR3: CAITATGVNEQFF. The CDR3 nucleotides are TGTGCCATCACAGCGACAGGGGTGAATGAGCAGTTCTTC.

The chain employs TRBV2 and TRBJ2-7, with D maybe TRBD1 (5 bases). Looked up from germline, CDR1 is SNHLY and CDR2 is FYNNEI. Trimming took 7 bases from V and 3 from J, leaving 13 bases between them. This CDR3 comprises 13 residues. CDR3 loop: CASTKGFGYEQYF. In nucleotides, the CDR3 is TGTGCCAGCACGAAGGGGTTTGGCTACGAGCAGTACTTC. Together with reference TRBV2 and TRBJ2-7, the CDR3 gives the full variable domain: EPEVTQTPSHQVTQMGQEVILRCVPISNHLYFYWYRQILGQKVEFLVSFYNNEISEKSEIFDDQFSVERPDGSNFTLKIRSTKLEDSAMYFCASTKGFGYEQYFGPGTRLTVT.

This clone was observed a handful of times. The chain uses TRBV25-1 and TRBJ2-7, with TRBD1 matching over 7 bases. This CDR3 is built from 15 residues. Germline V lookup: CDR1 MGHDK, CDR2 SYGVNS. Trimming at V came to 2 bases and at J to 4 bases, leaving 8 bases not matched to a gene. The CDR3 region is CASSEPRDSKYEQYF. CDR3 bases: TGTGCCAGCAGTGAACCCCGGGACAGCAAATACGAGCAGTACTTC.

The chain recombines TRBV10-3 with TRBJ1-4, with D perhaps TRBD1 (6 bases). CDR1 ENHRY and CDR2 SYGVKD come from the germline V gene. The ends were cut back, 0 bases at V and 13 bases at J, with 18 bases in the middle. CDR3 size: 15 residues. In DNA, the CDR3 is TGTGCCATCAGTGAGTCGGGGGCCCCAAACCGGGGACTGTTTTTT. As protein: CAISESGAPNRGLFF.

V and J are TRBV27 and TRBJ2-1, with 7 bases lining up with TRBD2. The trim removed 7 bases at V and 1 base at J, leaving 7 bases unmatched. The CDR3 loop spans 15 amino acids. Looked up from germline, CDR1 is MNHEY and CDR2 is SMNVEV (reference sequence). The CDR3 spells CASKAGVGSYNEQFF. In nucleotides, the CDR3 is TGTGCCAGCAAGGCGGGAGTTGGGTCCTACAATGAGCAGTTCTTC.

The chain couples TRBV18 to TRBJ1-2; TRBD1 might be the D (5 bases). The germline V gene encodes CDR1 KGHSH and CDR2 LQKENI. V lost 3 bases, J lost 8 bases, and 19 bases lay in between. This CDR3 is built from 15 residues. CDR3 DNA sequence: TGTGCCAGCTCACCCACCCAAGGACATAAGGAGGGCTACACCTTC. Its translation is CASSPTQGHKEGYTF.

The rearrangement joins TRBV2 to TRBJ2-7, with TRBD2 matching over 8 bases. V dropped 7 bases and J dropped 2; count of bases not matched to a gene: 10. The CDR3 loop spans 15 amino acids. Germline CDR1 reads SNHLY; CDR2 reads FYNNEI. The CDR3 nucleotides are TGTGCCAGCAACCGGCTAGCGGGCGAGACCTACGAGCAGTACTTC. This gives the protein CASNRLAGETYEQYF.